What follows describes a single T cell receptor beta chain. The CDR3 length is 14 residues. Germline V gene lookup returns CDR1 LNHDA and CDR2 SQIVND (reference sequence). V was trimmed by 6 bases and J by 5 bases, leaving 17 bases between them. Clones were sequenced by immunoSEQ multiplex PCR, and TCRdb holds only the in-frame ones, with some missing. The top ten clones hold under 0.65% of a sample with 50,000 or so clones, over 75% of them seen once. The sort gate was single viable CD3+CD4+CD8-CD45RO+ cells for memory CD4+ T cells. This entry comes from a study of memory CD4+ T cells and cytomegalovirus serostatus.

The chain couples TRBV19 to TRBJ2-7; the D call may be TRBD1 or TRBD2 (5 bases each). The sample comprised memory CD4+ T cells from blood. The sequence derives from an adult in good health and CMV-seronegative. CDR3 loop: CASRDSGTDNEQYF. CDR3 sequence (DNA): TGTGCCAGTAGGGATTCCGGGACGGATAACGAGCAGTACTTC.